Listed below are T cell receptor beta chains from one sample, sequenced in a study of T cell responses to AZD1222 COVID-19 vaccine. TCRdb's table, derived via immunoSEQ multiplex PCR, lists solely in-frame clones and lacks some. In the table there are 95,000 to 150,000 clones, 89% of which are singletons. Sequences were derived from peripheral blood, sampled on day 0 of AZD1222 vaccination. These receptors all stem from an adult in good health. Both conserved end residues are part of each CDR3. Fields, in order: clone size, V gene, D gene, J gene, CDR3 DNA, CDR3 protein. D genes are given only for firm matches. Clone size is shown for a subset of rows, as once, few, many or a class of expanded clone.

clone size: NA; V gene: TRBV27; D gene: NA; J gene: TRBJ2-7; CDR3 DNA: TGTGCCAGCAGTCGGACCTCACCCCGGACTATCTTCTCCTACGAGCAGTACTTC; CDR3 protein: CASSRTSPRTIFSYEQYF
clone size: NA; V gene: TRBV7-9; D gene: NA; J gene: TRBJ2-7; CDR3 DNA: TGTGCCAGCAGCTTCCCAGGTGTCTCCTACGAGCAGTACTTC; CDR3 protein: CASSFPGVSYEQYF
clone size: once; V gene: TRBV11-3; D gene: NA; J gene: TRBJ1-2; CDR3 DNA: TGTGCCAGCAGCTTAGGCGAATACGGCTACACCTTC; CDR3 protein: CASSLGEYGYTF
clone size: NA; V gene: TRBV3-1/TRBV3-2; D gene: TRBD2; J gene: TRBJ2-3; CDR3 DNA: TGTGCCAGCAGCCAAGGGACTAGCGGGAGGGCCTTCACAGATACGCAGTATTTT; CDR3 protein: CASSQGTSGRAFTDTQYF
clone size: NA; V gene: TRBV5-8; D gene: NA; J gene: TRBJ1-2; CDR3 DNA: TGTGCCAGCAGCCACATCGGTGATTATGGCTACACCTTC; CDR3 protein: CASSHIGDYGYTF
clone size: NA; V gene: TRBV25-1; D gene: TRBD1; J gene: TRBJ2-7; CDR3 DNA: TGTGCCACCCAACAGGGGGGTAGGTACGAGCAGTACTTC; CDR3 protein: CATQQGGRYEQYF
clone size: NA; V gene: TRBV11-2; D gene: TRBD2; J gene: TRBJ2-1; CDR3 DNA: TGTGCCAGCAGCTGGGGGCTAGCGGGGTACAATGAGCAGTTCTTC; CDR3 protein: CASSWGLAGYNEQFF
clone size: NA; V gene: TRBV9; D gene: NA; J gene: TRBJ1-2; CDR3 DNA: TGTGCCAGCAGCGTAGCTACAACAGGGTATCATGGCTACACCTTC; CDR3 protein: CASSVATTGYHGYTF
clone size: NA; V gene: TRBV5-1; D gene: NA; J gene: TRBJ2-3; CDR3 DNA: TGCGCCAGCAGCTTAGGGCAGACCACAGATACGCAGTATTTT; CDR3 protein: CASSLGQTTDTQYF
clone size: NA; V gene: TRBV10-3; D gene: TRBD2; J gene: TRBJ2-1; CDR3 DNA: TGTGCCATCAGTGGTACTAGCGGGACCAATGAGCAGTTCTTC; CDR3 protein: CAISGTSGTNEQFF
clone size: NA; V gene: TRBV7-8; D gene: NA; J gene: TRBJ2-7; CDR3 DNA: TGTGCCAGCAGCTTAGGAGGGTACAGTCAGTACGAGCAGTACTTC; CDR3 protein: CASSLGGYSQYEQYF
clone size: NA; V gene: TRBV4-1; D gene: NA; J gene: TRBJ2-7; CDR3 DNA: TGCGCCAGCAGCCAAGAGGATGGGAGTAGGTCCTACGAGCAGTACTTC; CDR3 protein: CASSQEDGSRSYEQYF
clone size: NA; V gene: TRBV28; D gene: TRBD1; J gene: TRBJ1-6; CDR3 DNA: TGTGCCAGCAGCGGACAGGGGGAAGGCGTGAATTCACCCCTCCACTTT; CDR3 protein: CASSGQGEGVNSPLHF
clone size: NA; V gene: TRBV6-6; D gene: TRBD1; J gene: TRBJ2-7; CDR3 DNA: TGTGCCAGCACAAGAACAGGGGGATCGTACGAGCAGTACTTC; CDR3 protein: CASTRTGGSYEQYF
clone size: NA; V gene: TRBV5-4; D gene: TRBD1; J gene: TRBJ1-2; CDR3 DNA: TGTGCCAGCAGCTTTAACAGGGGTGCGGGAGGCTACACCTTC; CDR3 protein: CASSFNRGAGGYTF
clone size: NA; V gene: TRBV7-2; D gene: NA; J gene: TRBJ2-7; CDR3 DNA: TGTGCCAGCAGCTTAGCGTCCGGGACACTTGCCTACGAGCAGTACTTC; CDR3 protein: CASSLASGTLAYEQYF
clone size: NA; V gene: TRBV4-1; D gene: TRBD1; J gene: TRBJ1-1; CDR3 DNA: TGCGCCAGCAGCCAAGAAGACAGGGACACGATTGAAGCTTTCTTT; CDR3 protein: CASSQEDRDTIEAFF
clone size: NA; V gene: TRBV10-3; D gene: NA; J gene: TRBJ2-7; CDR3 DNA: TGTGCCATCAGGGCCTCGACGGACTCCTACGAGCAGTACTTC; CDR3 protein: CAIRASTDSYEQYF
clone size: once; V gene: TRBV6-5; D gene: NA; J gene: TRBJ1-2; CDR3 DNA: TGTGCCAGCAGTTACCAACAGGGAGACTATGGCTACACCTTC; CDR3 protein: CASSYQQGDYGYTF
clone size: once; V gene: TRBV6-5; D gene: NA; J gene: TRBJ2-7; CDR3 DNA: TGTGCCAGCAGTTACTCGAGGCGATTCACCTACGAGCAGTACTTC; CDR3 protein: CASSYSRRFTYEQYF
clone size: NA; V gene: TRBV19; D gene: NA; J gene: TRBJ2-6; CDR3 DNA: TGTGCCAGTAGTAACCTGGCTGGGGCCAACGTCCTGACTTTC; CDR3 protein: CASSNLAGANVLTF
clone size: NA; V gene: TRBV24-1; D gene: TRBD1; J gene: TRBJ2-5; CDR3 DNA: TGTGCCACCAGTGATTTTGGATTCGGGACAGGGTCTCAAGAGACCCAGTACTTC; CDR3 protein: CATSDFGFGTGSQETQYF
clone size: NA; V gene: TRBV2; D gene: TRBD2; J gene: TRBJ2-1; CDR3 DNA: TGTGCCAGCAGTCTAGCGGGAGGGCTCGGTGAGCAGTTCTTC; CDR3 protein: CASSLAGGLGEQFF
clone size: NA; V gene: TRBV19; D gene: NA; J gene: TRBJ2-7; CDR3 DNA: TGTGCCAGTAGCCGGGGCCTCGGGACCCCCTACGAGCAGTACTTC; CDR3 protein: CASSRGLGTPYEQYF
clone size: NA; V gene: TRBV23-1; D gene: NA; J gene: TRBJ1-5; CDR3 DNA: TGCGCCAGCACGCGTACGAATCGGGGGGGAAATCAGCCCCAGCATTTT; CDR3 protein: CASTRTNRGGNQPQHF
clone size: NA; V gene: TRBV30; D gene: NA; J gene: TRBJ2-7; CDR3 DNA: TGTGCCTGGAGTGGCCCGGCCGGGAGACACTACGAGCAGTACTTC; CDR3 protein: CAWSGPAGRHYEQYF
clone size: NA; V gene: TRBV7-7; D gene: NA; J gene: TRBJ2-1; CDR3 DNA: TGTGCCAGCAGCTTAGTATCATGGGGGGGCGGTGAGCAGTTCTTC; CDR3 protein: CASSLVSWGGGEQFF
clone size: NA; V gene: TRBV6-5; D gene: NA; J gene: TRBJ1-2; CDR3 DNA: TGTGCCAGCAGCAGAGGGGTGGTGGATGGCTACACCTTC; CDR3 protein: CASSRGVVDGYTF
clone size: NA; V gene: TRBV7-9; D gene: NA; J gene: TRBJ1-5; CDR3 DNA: TGTGCCAGCAGCCGAGCCCCCGGTCCCGATCAGCCCCAGCATTTT; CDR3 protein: CASSRAPGPDQPQHF
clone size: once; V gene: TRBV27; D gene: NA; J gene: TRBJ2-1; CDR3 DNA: TGTGCCAGCAGTCCCGGACTCACCTTGGCTGAGCAGTTCTTC; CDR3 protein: CASSPGLTLAEQFF
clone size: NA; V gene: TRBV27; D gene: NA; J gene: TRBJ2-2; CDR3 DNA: TGTGCCAGCAGTTTTCGCGGCCTGAACACCGGGGAGCTGTTTTTT; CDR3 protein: CASSFRGLNTGELFF
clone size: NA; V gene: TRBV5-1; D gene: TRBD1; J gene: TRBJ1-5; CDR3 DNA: TGCGCCAGCAGCTTGGAAGTCGGGACAGGGGGCAATCAGCCCCAGCATTTT; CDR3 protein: CASSLEVGTGGNQPQHF
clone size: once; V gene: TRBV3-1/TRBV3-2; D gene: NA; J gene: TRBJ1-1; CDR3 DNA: TGTGCCAGCAGCGGCGTTACCCAGGGGCCTGAAGCTTTCTTT; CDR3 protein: CASSGVTQGPEAFF
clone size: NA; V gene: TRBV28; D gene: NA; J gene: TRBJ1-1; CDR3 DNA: TGTGCCAGCAGTGGGGGACGGAAAGCTTTCTTT; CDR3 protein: CASSGGRKAFF
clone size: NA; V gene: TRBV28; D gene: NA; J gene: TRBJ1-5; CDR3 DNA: TGTGCCAGCAGTTTGGGCCTGGGGGAATCTCAACCATTCTATAGCAATCAGCCCCAGCATTTT; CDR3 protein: CASSLGLGESQPFYSNQPQHF
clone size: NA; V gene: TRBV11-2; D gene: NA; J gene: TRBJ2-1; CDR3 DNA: TGTGCCAGCAGCTTAGATTGGACAGTTCAGTTCTTC; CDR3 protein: CASSLDWTVQFF
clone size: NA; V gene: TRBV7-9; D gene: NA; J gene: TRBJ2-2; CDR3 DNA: TGTGCCAGCAGCCAAGACCTGAACACCGGGGAGCTGTTTTTT; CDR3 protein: CASSQDLNTGELFF